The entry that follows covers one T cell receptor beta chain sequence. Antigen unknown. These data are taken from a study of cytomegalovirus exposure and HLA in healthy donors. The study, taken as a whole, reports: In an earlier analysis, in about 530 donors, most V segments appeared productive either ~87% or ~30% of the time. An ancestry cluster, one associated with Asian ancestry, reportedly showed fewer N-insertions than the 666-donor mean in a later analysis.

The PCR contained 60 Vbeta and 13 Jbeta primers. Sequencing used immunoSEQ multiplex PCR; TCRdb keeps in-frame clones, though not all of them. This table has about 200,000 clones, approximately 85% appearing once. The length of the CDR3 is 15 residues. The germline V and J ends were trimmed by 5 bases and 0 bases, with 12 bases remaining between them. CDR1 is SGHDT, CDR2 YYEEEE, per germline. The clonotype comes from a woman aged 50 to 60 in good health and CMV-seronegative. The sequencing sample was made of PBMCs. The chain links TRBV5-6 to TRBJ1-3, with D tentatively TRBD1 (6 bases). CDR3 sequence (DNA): TGTGCCAGCAGTTATGACAGGAGCTCTGGAAACACCATATATTTT. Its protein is CASSYDRSSGNTIYF.